This T cell receptor (beta chain) emerged from a study of shared clonotypes between healthy human individuals. The V gene end was trimmed by 4 bases and the J gene end by 9 bases; junction bases not matched to a gene: 6. Germline CDR1 reads LNHNV; CDR2 reads YYDKDF (reference sequence). This CDR3 region has 14 residues. Deep-level running was used for the assay. The assay was immunoSEQ multiplex PCR, and TCRdb's table has in-frame clones only and misses some. This sample carries a few million clones, 95% of them seen once, and the ten largest clones take 0.13%. Sequences were obtained from naive CD4+ T cells sorted from blood. The sample's subset: CD45RA+ positively selected. This TCR was sampled from a man younger than 35 in good health. The V gene is TRBV15, the J gene TRBJ2-3; 11 bases map to TRBD2. CDR3 residues: CATSTSGGWETQYF. The CDR3 DNA is TGTGCCACCAGCACTAGCGGGGGGTGGGAGACGCAGTATTTT.